Listed below are T cell receptor beta chains from one sample, sequenced in a study of monozygotic twins with inflammatory bowel disease. No DNA is given; TCRdb re-called the 5' RACE reads and lists each CDR3 protein once. This listing includes more than 300,000 distinct CDR3 sequences. Input material: blood. These receptors came from a human donor with ulcerative colitis or Crohn's disease, or a healthy co-twin of an affected twin (not recorded which). The CDR3 runs from the conserved cysteine through the conserved F or W. The order of the fields is CDR3 length, J gene, V gene, CDR3 protein.

>18|TRBJ1-2|TRBV4-1
CASSQVSGTGHPSYGYTF
>13|TRBJ2-7|TRBV20-1
CSARRDRVYEQYF
>12|TRBJ1-2|TRBV20-1
CSGTGEIYGYTF
>13|TRBJ1-2|TRBV12-3/TRBV12-4
CATHETGQQGYTF
>17|TRBJ2-1|TRBV20-1
CSARLAGGPSSYNEQFF
>14|TRBJ2-3|TRBV7-3
CATGNGLSTDTQYF
>12|TRBJ2-3|TRBV4-2
CASSLTSTTQYF
>11|TRBJ2-6|TRBV4-3
CASSQDGVLTF
>11|TRBJ2-7|TRBV6-1
CASSDAYEQYF
>14|TRBJ2-2|TRBV5-1
CASTTGGRTGELFF
>12|TRBJ2-5|TRBV12-3/TRBV12-4
CASSFLQETQYF
>14|TRBJ1-2|TRBV9
CASSVVPGDGGYTF
>15|TRBJ2-1|TRBV20-1
CSAQGLAYSYNEQFF
>15|TRBJ2-3|TRBV24-1
CATSDPGADTDTQYF
>16|TRBJ2-5|TRBV6-1
CASSQSGTGYQETQYF
>14|TRBJ2-5|TRBV5-5
CASSLGRVQETQYF
>17|TRBJ2-3|TRBV6-5
CASSSRLAGTSTDTQYF
>14|TRBJ1-2|TRBV24-1
CATSDSQQVGGYTF
>16|TRBJ1-4|TRBV18
CASSPGTPATNEKLFF
>14|TRBJ2-7|TRBV5-4
CASSTDRSSYEQYF
>17|TRBJ1-2|TRBV6-1
CASPSLLRTRIADGYTF
>16|TRBJ2-7|TRBV11-2
CASSRTGTQTTYEQYF
>14|TRBJ1-5|TRBV20-1
CSASDRGLVQPQHF
>13|TRBJ2-5|TRBV25-1
CASSDFPQETQYF
>15|TRBJ1-6|TRBV7-9
CASSFSRVYNSPLHF
>15|TRBJ2-1|TRBV3-1
CASSQPGRSLNEQFF
>14|TRBJ2-2|TRBV5-1
CASSLEGVAGELFF
>16|TRBJ2-7|TRBV7-2
CASSSYRRGGLGEQYF
>18|TRBJ1-3|TRBV18
CASSPTPGTGESGNTIYF
>12|TRBJ2-1|TRBV2
CASSFMRPEQFF
>17|TRBJ2-1|TRBV5-6
CASSPEGGALVYNEQFF
>15|TRBJ1-2|TRBV7-8
CASSPDGQRNYGYTF
>11|TRBJ2-3|TRBV20-1
CSARPVDTQYF
>15|TRBJ2-3|TRBV18
CASSNTEGLEDTQYF
>14|TRBJ2-5|TRBV5-1
CASSLVGGLETQYF
>17|TRBJ1-1|TRBV19
CASSTRPQGRFVTEAFF
>16|TRBJ2-2|TRBV5-1
CASRSSGTLDTGELFF
>16|TRBJ1-1|TRBV20-1
CSARHQGTGANTEAFF
>14|TRBJ1-6|TRBV20-1
CSAREGTTNSPLHF
>15|TRBJ2-5|TRBV5-6
CASSFMNPRQETQYF
>16|TRBJ1-1|TRBV7-2
CASSSWDSPVNTEAFF
>13|TRBJ2-7|TRBV20-1
CSARDPGQYEQYF
>14|TRBJ2-3|TRBV4-3
CASSQEPTTDTQYF
>12|TRBJ1-1|TRBV30
CAWRTVMGGAFF
>16|TRBJ1-5|TRBV6-2/TRBV6-3
CASSYSGALSNQPQHF
>16|TRBJ1-6|TRBV12-3/TRBV12-4
CASSLFPGRGDSPLHF
>12|TRBJ2-7|TRBV27
CASWTPSYEQYF
>15|TRBJ2-3|TRBV12-3/TRBV12-4
CASSSPPPRTDTQYF
>13|TRBJ2-7|TRBV6-2/TRBV6-3
CASRTSGGYEQYF
>17|TRBJ2-3|TRBV7-8
CASSLVLAGGPTDTQYF
>15|TRBJ2-3|TRBV12-3/TRBV12-4
CASHMGGVSTDTQYF
>21|TRBJ1-5|TRBV2
CASSEVESGLLIRGINQPQHF
>15|TRBJ2-1|TRBV6-2/TRBV6-3
CASSRRASGGNEQFF
>15|TRBJ2-3|TRBV29-1
CSADPGTMVTDTQYF
>15|TRBJ1-4|TRBV6-1
CASRRTRDRDEKLFF
>15|TRBJ2-3|TRBV5-1
CASSLDRDFTDTQYF
>14|TRBJ2-5|TRBV5-6
CASSLRRVQETQYF
>13|TRBJ2-7|TRBV12-3/TRBV12-4
CASSFAGVHEQYF
>14|TRBJ2-7|TRBV7-9
CASSLAQRSYEQYF
>15|TRBJ1-5|TRBV12-3/TRBV12-4
CASSRQGRGNQPQHF